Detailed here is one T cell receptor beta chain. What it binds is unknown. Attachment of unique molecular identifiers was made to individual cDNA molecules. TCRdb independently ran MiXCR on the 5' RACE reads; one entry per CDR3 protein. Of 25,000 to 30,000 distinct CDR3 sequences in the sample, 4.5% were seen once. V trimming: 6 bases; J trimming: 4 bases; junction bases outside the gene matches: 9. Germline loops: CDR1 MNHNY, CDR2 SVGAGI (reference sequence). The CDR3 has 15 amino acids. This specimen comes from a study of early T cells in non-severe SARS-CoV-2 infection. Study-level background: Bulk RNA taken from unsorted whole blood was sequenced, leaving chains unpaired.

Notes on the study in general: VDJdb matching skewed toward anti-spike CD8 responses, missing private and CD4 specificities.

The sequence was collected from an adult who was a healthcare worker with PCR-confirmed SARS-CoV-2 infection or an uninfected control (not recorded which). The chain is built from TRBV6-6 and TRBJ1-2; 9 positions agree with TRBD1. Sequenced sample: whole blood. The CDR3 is CASSPRTGEVYGYTF. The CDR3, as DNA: TGTGCCAGCAGCCCTCGGACAGGGGAGGTCTATGGCTACACCTTC.